This TCR beta chain was retrieved from a study of T-cell reconstitution after alpha-beta-depleted transplantation in children (dated by TCRdb to between 2015 and 2016). Concerning the study at large: Using TCR repertoire profiling, the study quantitatively followed how T-cell immune reconstitution unfolded in children after TCRalphabeta/CD19-depleted allogeneic hematopoietic cell transplantation.

Library creation used PCR. Instrument used: Illumina HiSeq 2500. TCR libraries were prepared with molecular barcoding, using unique molecular identifiers to normalize TCRbeta repertoire quantification. The raw public data were reprocessed by TCRdb itself: fastp quality trimming at Q25, MiXCR clonotype calling, in-frame beta chains only. Rows merge per CDR3 protein into single entries with the most common DNA and genes. The table for this sample lists roughly 280,000 distinct CDR3 sequences; 11% of them were counted only once. In total, the top ten clones hold around a quarter of the sample. This clonotype was counted at least ten times. No cognate antigen has been identified for it. Base qualities are not recorded, but no much larger clone differs from it by a single base. On the study overall, not on this receptor specifically: The high TCRbeta diversity at day 60 in some patients was ascribed to recipient T cells and intrathymic progenitors that had survived conditioning. Over the following months the frequencies of hyperexpanded clones went down, and after one year T-cell counts and TCRbeta diversity were mostly credited to newly produced T cells. About two months after transplant, the apparently early recovery of alphabetaT-cell counts reportedly depended on just several hundred clones that had expanded rapidly and came from non-depleted graft cells.

V is cut back by 3 bases and J by 6 bases, with 6 bases in the junction unmatched. The CDR3 contains 14 residues, cysteine and phenylalanine counted. The retained sequence is limited to the CDR3, 42 bases, with the frame set at the first base. Explained via the paper, the treatment or condition label denotes: allogeneic hematopoietic cell transplantation with graft depleted of TCRalphabeta T cells and CD19 B cells. The children who served as transplant recipients had been given grafts of TCRalphabeta/CD19-depleted allogeneic hematopoietic cells. The chain is encoded by TRBV12-3 or TRBV12-4 joined to TRBJ1-2, with TRBD1 identical over 8 junction bases. The sample consisted of peripheral blood, taken 180 days after TCRalphabeta/CD19-depleted stem cell transplant. This TCR was sampled from a male patient aged 2 to 9 who had a stem cell transplant for chronic granulomatous disease, so the T cells may come from the graft donor. DNA sequence: TGTGCCAGCAGTTTTGGGCAGGGGGCTAATGGCTACACCTTC. The resulting protein is CASSFGQGANGYTF.